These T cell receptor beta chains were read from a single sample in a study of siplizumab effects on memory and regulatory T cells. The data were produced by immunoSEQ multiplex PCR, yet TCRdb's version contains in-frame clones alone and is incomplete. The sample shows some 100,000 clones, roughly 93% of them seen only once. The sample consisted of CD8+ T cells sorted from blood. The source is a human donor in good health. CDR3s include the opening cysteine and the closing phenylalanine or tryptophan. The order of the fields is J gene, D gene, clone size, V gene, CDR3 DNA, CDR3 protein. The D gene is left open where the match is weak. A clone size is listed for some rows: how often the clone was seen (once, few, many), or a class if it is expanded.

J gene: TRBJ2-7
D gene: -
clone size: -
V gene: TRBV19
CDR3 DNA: TGTGCCAGTAGTATCGTGGGGACCGGGGAGGAGCAGTACTTC
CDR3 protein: CASSIVGTGEEQYF

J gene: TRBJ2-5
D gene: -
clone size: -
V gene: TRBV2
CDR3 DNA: TGTGCCAGCCTTTCGCAGACCCAAGAGACCCAGTACTTC
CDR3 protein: CASLSQTQETQYF

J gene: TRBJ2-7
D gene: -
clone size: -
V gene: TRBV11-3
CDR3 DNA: TGTGCCAGCAGCTTAGACCCGGGGGGCAGTAGCTCCTACGAGCAGTACTTC
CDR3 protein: CASSLDPGGSSSYEQYF

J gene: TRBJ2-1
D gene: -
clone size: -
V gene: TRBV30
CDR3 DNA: TGTGCCTCAGATCCAGGTCGCAATGAGCAGTTCTTC
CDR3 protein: CASDPGRNEQFF

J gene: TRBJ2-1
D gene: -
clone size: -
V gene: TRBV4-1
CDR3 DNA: TGCGCCAGCAGCCAAGATATACCAAGCTCCTACAATGAGCAGTTCTTC
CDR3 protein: CASSQDIPSSYNEQFF

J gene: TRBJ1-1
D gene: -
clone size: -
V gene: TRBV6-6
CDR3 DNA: TGTGCCAGCAGTTACGGAGGTGAAGCTTTCTTT
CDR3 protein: CASSYGGEAFF

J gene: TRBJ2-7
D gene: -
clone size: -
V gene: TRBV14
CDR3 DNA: TGTGCCAGCAGCCAAGACAGTGAGAGCTCCTACGAGCAGTACTTC
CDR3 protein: CASSQDSESSYEQYF

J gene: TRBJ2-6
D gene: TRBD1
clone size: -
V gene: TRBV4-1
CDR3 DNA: TGCGCCAGCAGCCAAGAGTCGGGACAGGTCTTCTCTGGGGCCAACGTCCTGACTTTC
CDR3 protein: CASSQESGQVFSGANVLTF

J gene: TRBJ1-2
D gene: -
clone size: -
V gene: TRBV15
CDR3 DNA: TGTGCCACCAGCGGCTGGGACGAGACTAACTATGGCTACACCTTC
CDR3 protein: CATSGWDETNYGYTF

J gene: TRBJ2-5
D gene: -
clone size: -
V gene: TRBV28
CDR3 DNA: TGTGCCAGCAGTTTGGGTGGGGGCCCGGGGGAGACCCAGTACTTC
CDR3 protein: CASSLGGGPGETQYF

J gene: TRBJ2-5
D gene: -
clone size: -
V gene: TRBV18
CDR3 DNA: TGTGCCAGCTCCCTAACCGACAGTAGACCGGAGACCCAGTACTTC
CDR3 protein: CASSLTDSRPETQYF

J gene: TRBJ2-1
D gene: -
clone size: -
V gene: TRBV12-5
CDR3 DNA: TGTGCTAGTGGTTTGGGCGAGTGGGTAGGAAATGAGCAGTTCTTC
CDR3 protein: CASGLGEWVGNEQFF

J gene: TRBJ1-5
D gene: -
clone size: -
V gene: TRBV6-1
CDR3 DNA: TGTGCCAGCAGTGAACGGGACCCACAATGGCCCCAGCATTTT
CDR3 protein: CASSERDPQWPQHF

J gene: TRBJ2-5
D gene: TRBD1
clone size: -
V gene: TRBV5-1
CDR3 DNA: TGCGCCAGCAGCCCGACAGGGGTAGAGCAGTACTTC
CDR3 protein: CASSPTGVEQYF

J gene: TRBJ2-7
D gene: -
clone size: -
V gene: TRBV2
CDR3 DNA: TGTGCCAGCAGTGAAGGGGTAGTGCGTAGGGACGAGCAGTACTTC
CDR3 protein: CASSEGVVRRDEQYF

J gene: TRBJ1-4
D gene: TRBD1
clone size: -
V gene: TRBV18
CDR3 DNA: TGTGCCAGCTCCCAACAGGGGGCTATTGGTAATGAAAAACTGTTTTTT
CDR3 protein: CASSQQGAIGNEKLFF

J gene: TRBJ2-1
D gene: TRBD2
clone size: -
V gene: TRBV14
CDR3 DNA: TGTGCCAGCAGCCGAACGACTAGCGTGGCTGAGCAGTTCTTC
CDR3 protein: CASSRTTSVAEQFF

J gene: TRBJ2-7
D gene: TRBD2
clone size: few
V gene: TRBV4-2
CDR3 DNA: TGTGCCAGCAGCCAAGATCGCGGGGGGGCCTACGAGCAGTACTTC
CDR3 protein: CASSQDRGGAYEQYF

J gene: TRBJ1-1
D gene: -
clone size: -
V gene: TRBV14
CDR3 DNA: TGTGCCAGCAGCCAAGTTCGGGGAACTGAAGCTTTCTTT
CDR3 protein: CASSQVRGTEAFF

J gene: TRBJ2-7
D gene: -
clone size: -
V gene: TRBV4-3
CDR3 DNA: TGCGCCAGCAGCCAAGATGGAGCACTGGGCGAGCAGTACTTC
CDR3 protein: CASSQDGALGEQYF

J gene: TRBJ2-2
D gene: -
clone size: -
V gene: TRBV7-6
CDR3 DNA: TGTGCCAGCAGCTCTGGGACCTTCGGTATAGACGGGGAGCTGTTTTTT
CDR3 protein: CASSSGTFGIDGELFF

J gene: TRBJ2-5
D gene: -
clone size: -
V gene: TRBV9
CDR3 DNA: TGTGCCAGCAGCGCCGGAAGTTTCCAAGAGACCCAGTACTTC
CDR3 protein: CASSAGSFQETQYF

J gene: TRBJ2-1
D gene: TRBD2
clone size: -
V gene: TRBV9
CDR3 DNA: TGTGCCAGCAGCCCCACCTGGCGGGAGTTGAACAATGAGCAGTTCTTC
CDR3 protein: CASSPTWRELNNEQFF

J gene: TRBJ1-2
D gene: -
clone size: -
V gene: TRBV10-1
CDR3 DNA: TGCGCCAGCACCGATAGGGACCCCAACTATGGCTACACCTTC
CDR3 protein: CASTDRDPNYGYTF

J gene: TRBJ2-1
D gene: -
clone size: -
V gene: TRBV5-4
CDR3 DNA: TGTGCCATCCAAAGCAGCTCGGGCAATGAGCAGTTCTTC
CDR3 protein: CAIQSSSGNEQFF

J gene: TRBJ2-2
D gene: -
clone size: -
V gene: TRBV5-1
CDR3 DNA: TGCGCCAGCAGCTCACAGGGATCGAACACCGGGGAGCTGTTTTTT
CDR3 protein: CASSSQGSNTGELFF

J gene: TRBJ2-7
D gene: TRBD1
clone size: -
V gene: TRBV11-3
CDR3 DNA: TGTGCCAGCAGCTTATGGGGACAGGGGCCTTCCTACGAGCAGTACTTC
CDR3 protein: CASSLWGQGPSYEQYF

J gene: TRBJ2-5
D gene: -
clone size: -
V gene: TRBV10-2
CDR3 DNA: TGCGCCAGCAGGGTGGGGCTCCCAGAGACCCAGTACTTC
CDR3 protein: CASRVGLPETQYF